This T cell receptor beta chain was documented in a study of cytomegalovirus exposure and HLA in healthy donors. The germline V gene has CDR1 LNHNV and CDR2 YYDKDF (reference sequence). The CDR3 sequence is 13 residues long. Unmatched junction bases numbered 5, after V lost 2 bases and J lost 8 bases. This PCR relied on a set of 60 Vbeta primers and 13 Jbeta primers. Only in-frame clones appear in the TCRdb table, and some are missing; sequencing was by immunoSEQ multiplex PCR. The sample has 38,000 or so clones. This receptor was obtained from a man aged 25 to 45 in good health and CMV-seronegative. The sequencing sample was made of PBMCs. The chain carries TRBV15 and TRBJ1-1, with 7 bases lining up with TRBD1. CDR3 protein: CATSRRQGQEAFF. The DNA for the CDR3 is TGTGCCACCAGCAGACGACAGGGCCAAGAAGCTTTCTTT.